The 7 T cell receptor beta chains reported below all come from one sample, sequenced in a study of CD8+ T cells in alopecia areata. Reverse transcription of extracted RNA yielded cDNA, which provided the sequencing template. Some clones are missing from TCRdb's copy, which holds only in-frame ones; the method was immunoSEQ multiplex PCR. The sample carries fewer than 150,000 clones, more than 30% recorded once. What was sequenced was CD4+ T cells sorted from blood. Source of these receptors: a human donor with alopecia areata.

In this sample, this clone turned up once. The rearrangement links TRBV27 to TRBJ1-5; a weak D match, TRBD1 (6 bases). The germline gives CDR1 MNHEY, CDR2 SMNVEV (reference sequence). The germline V and J ends were trimmed by 3 bases and 2 bases, with 8 bases remaining between them. The CDR3 extends over 14 amino acids. The DNA of the CDR3 is TGTGCCAGCAGTTTGTACAGGGGCAATCAGCCCCAGCATTTT. Its translation is CASSLYRGNQPQHF.

The chain employs TRBV29-1 and TRBJ1-1, with TRBD1 as a possible D gene (6 bases). This CDR3 spans 12 amino acids. CDR1 SQVTM and CDR2 ANQGSEA come from the germline V gene. The germline V and J ends were trimmed by 6 bases and 2 bases, with 10 bases remaining between them. CDR3 residues: CSVGTFNTEAFF. CDR3 sequence (DNA): TGCAGCGTCGGGACATTCAACACTGAAGCTTTCTTT.

The chain employs TRBV18 and TRBJ1-2; TRBD1 is a possible D gene (6 bases). The V and J ends lost 6 bases and 5 bases respectively, with 19 bases between them. CDR3 size: 15 residues. The V gene's germline CDR1 is KGHSH and CDR2 LQKENI. The CDR3 DNA reads as TGTGCCAGCTCCCCCGCCGCAGGGGTGGAGTATGGCTACACCTTC. Translation: CASSPAAGVEYGYTF.

The V gene is TRBV27, the J gene TRBJ1-2, with D uncertain. Trimming removed 10 bases from V and 0 bases from J, with 12 bases in between. Germline CDR1 is MNHEY and CDR2 is SMNVEV (reference sequence). The CDR3 loop spans 13 amino acids. CDR3 in amino acids: CAIRDGSNYGYTF. DNA of the CDR3: TGTGCCATCCGAGATGGCTCTAACTATGGCTACACCTTC.

This chain links TRBV29-1 with TRBJ2-1; D is possibly TRBD1 (5 bases). The CDR3 totals 11 residues. From germline, CDR1 is SQVTM and CDR2 ANQGSEA. The V gene lost 6 bases and the J gene lost 8 bases, with 11 bases spanning the gap. The CDR3 loop is CSVRVWDEQFF. CDR3 coding DNA: TGCAGCGTCAGGGTATGGGATGAGCAGTTCTTC.

In its sample, this clone was seen a few times. The gene calls are TRBV7-2 and TRBJ2-3; D unresolved. Germline V CDR1 and CDR2: SGHTA, FQGNSA. There are 12 residues in the CDR3. Trimming removed 3 bases from V and 6 bases from J, with 7 bases in between. The CDR3 region is CASSLSADTQYF. In nucleotides, the CDR3 is TGTGCCAGCAGCTTGTCCGCGGATACGCAGTATTTT.

This clone has more than one count but fewer than ten. Written as DNA, the CDR3 is TGCAGCGTCCCGCAGACATGGGTGGGCGAGCAGTACTTC. Translating gives CSVPQTWVGEQYF. The chain is built from TRBV29-1 and TRBJ2-7; D remains ambiguous. Germline V gives CDR1 SQVTM, CDR2 ANQGSEA. The V end was cut by 6 bases, the J end by 6 bases, with 18 bases between. This CDR3 spans 13 amino acids.